The 9 T cell receptor beta chains below were found in one sample sequenced in a study of blood T cells in healthy people across ages. Next came a second PCR, run for about 6 to 11 cycles, which used a sample-barcoded 5' primer along with a J-beta primer mix. TCRdb analysed the 5' RACE reads with MiXCR anew, one entry per CDR3 protein. This table has fewer than 700,000 distinct CDR3 sequences, around two fifths appearing once. What was sequenced was blood. Receptors originate from a man at least 80 years old in good health.

This clonotype was seen a few times. The chain has TRBV5-1 and TRBJ2-3, with D perhaps matching TRBD1 (6 bases). Per germline, CDR1 SGHRS and CDR2 YFSETQ. V lost 1 base and J 3 bases, leaving 9 bases between the germline ends. CDR3 length equals 14 residues. In nucleotides, the CDR3 is TGCGCCAGCAGCTTGCGGACAGAGACAGATACGCAGTATTTT. Translated, it gives CASSLRTETDTQYF.

This clonotype was counted many times. The CDR3 is CAWSSGRSETQYF. CDR3 in DNA: TGTGCCTGGAGTAGCGGGAGATCGGAGACCCAGTACTTC. The genes are TRBV30 and TRBJ2-5, with TRBD2 identical over 8 bases. V was clipped by 2 bases and J by 5 bases; unmatched bases: 4. CDR3 size: 13 residues. CDR1 is GTSNPN and CDR2 is SVGIG in the germline V gene (reference sequence).

The chain combines TRBV28 with TRBJ1-6; no clear D. The CDR3 runs to 14 residues. With 5 bases removed from V and 10 bases from J, the gap between germline ends came to 15 bases. Germline-derived CDR1 and CDR2 are MDHEN and SYDVKM. CDR3 protein: CASSPGIFGSPLHF. CDR3 nucleotides: TGTGCCAGCAGTCCGGGGATATTTGGGTCACCCCTCCACTTT. Together with reference TRBV28 and TRBJ1-6, the CDR3 gives the full variable domain: DVKVTQSSRYLVKRTGEKVFLECVQDMDHENMFWYRQDPGLGLRLIYFSYDVKMKEKGDIPEGYSVSREKKERFSLILESASTNQTSMYLCASSPGIFGSPLHFGNGTRLTVT.

This clonotype was observed a few times. The chain joins TRBV24-1 to TRBJ2-3; 8 nucleotides agree with TRBD2. With 3 bases clipped from V and 0 bases from J, the junction kept 13 bases outside the gene matches. Germline CDR1 is KGHDR and CDR2 is SFDVKD. This CDR3 spans 19 amino acids. CDR3 region: CATSDIGPVSGASTDTQYF. For the CDR3, the DNA is TGTGCCACCAGTGATATAGGCCCCGTTAGCGGGGCTAGCACAGATACGCAGTATTTT.

This chain uses TRBV12-3 or TRBV12-4 with TRBJ2-5; 9 bases match TRBD2. Trimming cost V 8 bases and J 11 bases; bases outside gene matches: 18. The CDR3 is made up of 15 amino acids. CDR3 DNA: TGTGCCAGCTCTGGCGGGGGGGCCTATATCAATGAGCAGTACTTC. This encodes CASSGGGAYINEQYF.

About this clonotype: A much more abundant neighbour one base away suggests this may be a read error. The chain links TRBV7-9 to TRBJ2-5; D not resolved. The CDR3 sequence is 11 residues long. Germline CDR1 and CDR2: SEHNR and FQNEAQ (reference sequence). Trimming took 4 bases from V and 6 from J, leaving 6 bases between them. The CDR3 region has the DNA TGTGCCAGCAGCTCCGAAAAGACCCAGTACTTC. Translated: CASSSEKTQYF.

The V gene is TRBV13, the J gene TRBJ2-3; 9 bases align to TRBD1. Germline-derived CDR1 and CDR2 are PRHDT and FYEKMQ (reference sequence). The junction had 5 bases not matched to a gene; V was cut back by 4 bases and J by 3 bases. The CDR3 sequence is 15 residues long. The CDR3 DNA is TGTGCCAGCAGCTCGGACAGGGGTACGACAGATACGCAGTATTTT. This encodes CASSSDRGTTDTQYF.

This clonotype came up a few times. The rearrangement links TRBV7-2 to TRBJ2-7, with 10 bases that match TRBD1. This CDR3 contains 13 residues. V was clipped by 5 bases and J by 7 bases; unmatched bases: 5. The germline V gene has CDR1 SGHTA and CDR2 FQGNSA. As DNA, the CDR3 is TGTGCCAGCAGCGGAGGACAGGGGGTAGAGCAGTACTTC. Its translation is CASSGGQGVEQYF.

V and J are TRBV29-1 and TRBJ2-7; 7 bases agree with TRBD2. Trimming took 6 bases from V and 0 from J; bases not matched to a gene: 5. The CDR3 is made up of 13 amino acids. Per germline, CDR1 SQVTM and CDR2 ANQGSEA. CDR3 nucleotides: TGCAGCGTCGGGGACTACGTCTCCTACGAGCAGTACTTC. Protein product: CSVGDYVSYEQYF.